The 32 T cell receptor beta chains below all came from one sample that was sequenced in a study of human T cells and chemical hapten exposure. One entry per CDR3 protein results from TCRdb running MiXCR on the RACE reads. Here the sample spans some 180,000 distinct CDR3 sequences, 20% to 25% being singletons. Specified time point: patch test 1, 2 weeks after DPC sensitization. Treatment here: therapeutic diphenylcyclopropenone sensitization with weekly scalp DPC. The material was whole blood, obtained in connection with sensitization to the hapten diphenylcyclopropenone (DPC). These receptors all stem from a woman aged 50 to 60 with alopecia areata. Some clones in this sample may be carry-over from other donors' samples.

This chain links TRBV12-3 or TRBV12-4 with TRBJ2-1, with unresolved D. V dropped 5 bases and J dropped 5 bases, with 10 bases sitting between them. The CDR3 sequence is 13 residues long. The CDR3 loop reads CASSDLLNNEQFF. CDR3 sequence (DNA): TGTGCCAGCAGTGACCTACTAAACAATGAGCAGTTCTTC.

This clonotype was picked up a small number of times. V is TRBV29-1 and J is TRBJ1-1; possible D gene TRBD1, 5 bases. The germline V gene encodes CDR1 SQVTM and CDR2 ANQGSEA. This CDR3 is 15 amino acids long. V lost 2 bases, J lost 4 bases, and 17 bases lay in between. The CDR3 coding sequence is TGCAGCGTTGAATATAAAGGCAGGCAGGGCACTGAAGCTTTCTTT. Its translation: CSVEYKGRQGTEAFF. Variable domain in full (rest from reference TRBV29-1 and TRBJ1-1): SAVISQKPSRDICQRGTSLTIQCQVDSQVTMMFWYRQQPGQSLTLIATANQGSEATYESGFVIDKFPISRPNLTFSTLTVSNMSPEDSSIYLCSVEYKGRQGTEAFFGQGTRLTVV.

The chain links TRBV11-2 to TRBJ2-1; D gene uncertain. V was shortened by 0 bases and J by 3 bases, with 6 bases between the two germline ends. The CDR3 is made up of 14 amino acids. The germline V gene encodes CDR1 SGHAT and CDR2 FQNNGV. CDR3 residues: CASSLEVGYNEQFF. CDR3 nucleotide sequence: TGTGCCAGCAGCTTAGAGGTTGGCTACAATGAGCAGTTCTTC.

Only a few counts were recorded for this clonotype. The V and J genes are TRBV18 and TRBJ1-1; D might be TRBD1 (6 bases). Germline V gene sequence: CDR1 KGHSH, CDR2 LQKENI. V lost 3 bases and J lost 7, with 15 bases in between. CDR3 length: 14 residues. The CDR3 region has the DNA TGTGCCAGCTCACCTTACACGGACAGCCGTGAAGCTTTCTTT. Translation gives CASSPYTDSREAFF.

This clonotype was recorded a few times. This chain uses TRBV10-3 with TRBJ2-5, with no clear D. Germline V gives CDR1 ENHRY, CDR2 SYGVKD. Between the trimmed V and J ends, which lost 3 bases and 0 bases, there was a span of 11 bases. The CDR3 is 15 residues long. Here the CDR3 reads CAISEPRLYQETQYF. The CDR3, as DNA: TGTGCCATCAGTGAACCCCGACTCTACCAAGAGACCCAGTACTTC.

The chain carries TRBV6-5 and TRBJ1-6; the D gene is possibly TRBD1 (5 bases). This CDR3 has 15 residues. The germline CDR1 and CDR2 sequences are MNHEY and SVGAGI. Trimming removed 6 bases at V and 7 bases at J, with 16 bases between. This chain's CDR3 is CASRPRDGTNSPLHF. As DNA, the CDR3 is TGTGCCAGCAGACCACGGGACGGAACAAATTCACCCCTCCACTTT.

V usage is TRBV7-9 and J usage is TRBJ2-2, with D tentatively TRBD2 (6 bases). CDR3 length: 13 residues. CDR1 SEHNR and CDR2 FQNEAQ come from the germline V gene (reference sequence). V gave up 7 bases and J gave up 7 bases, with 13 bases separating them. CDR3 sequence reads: CASTPAGSGELFF. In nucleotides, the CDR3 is TGTGCCAGCACCCCTGCCGGGAGCGGGGAGCTGTTTTTT.

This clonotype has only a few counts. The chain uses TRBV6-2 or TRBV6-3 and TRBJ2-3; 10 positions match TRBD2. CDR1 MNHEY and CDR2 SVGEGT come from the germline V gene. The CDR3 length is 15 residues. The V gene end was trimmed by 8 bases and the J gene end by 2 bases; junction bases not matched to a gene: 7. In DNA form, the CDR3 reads TGTGCCAGCTTTAGGACTAGCGGCTCCACAGATACGCAGTATTTT. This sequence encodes CASFRTSGSTDTQYF.

CDR3 loop: CASSLARALNTGELFF. The CDR3 nucleotides are TGTGCCAGCAGCTTAGCGCGTGCACTGAACACCGGGGAGCTGTTTTTT. This chain joins TRBV7-9 and TRBJ2-2; unclear D gene. The ends were cut back, 0 bases at V and 1 base at J, with 9 bases in the middle. Germline V gene data show CDR1 as SEHNR and CDR2 as FQNEAQ (reference sequence). CDR3 length equals 16 residues. The full variable domain, in which reference TRBV7-9 and TRBJ2-2 provide the parts outside the CDR3, is DTGVSQNPRHKITKRGQNVTFRCDPISEHNRLYWYRQTLGQGPEFLTYFQNEAQLEKSRLLSDRFSAERPKGSFSTLEIQRTEQGDSAMYLCASSLARALNTGELFFGEGSRLTVL.

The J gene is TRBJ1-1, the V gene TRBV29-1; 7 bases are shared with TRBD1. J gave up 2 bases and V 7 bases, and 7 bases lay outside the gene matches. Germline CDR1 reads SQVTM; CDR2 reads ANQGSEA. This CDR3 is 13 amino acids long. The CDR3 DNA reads TGCAGCGCATTGGGACAGCCCAACACTGAAGCTTTCTTT. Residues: CSALGQPNTEAFF.

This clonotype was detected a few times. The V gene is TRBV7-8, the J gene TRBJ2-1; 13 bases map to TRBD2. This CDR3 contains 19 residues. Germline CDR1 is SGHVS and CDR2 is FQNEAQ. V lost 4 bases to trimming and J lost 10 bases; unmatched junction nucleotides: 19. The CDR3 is CASSSRTSGSSLITREQFF. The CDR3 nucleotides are TGTGCCAGCAGCTCGCGGACTAGCGGGAGTTCGCTAATAACCAGGGAGCAGTTCTTC.

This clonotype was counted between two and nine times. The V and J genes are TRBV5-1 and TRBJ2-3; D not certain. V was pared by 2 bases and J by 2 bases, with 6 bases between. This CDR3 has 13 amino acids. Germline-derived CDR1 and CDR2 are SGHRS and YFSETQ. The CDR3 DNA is TGCGCCAGCAGCTTTGACCACACAGATACGCAGTATTTT. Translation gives CASSFDHTDTQYF.

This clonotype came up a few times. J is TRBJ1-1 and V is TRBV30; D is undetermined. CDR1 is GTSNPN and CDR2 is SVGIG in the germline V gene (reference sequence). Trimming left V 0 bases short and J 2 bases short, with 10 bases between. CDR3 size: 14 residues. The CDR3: CAWSVSLSNTEAFF. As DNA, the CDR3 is TGTGCCTGGAGTGTGTCACTATCTAACACTGAAGCTTTCTTT.

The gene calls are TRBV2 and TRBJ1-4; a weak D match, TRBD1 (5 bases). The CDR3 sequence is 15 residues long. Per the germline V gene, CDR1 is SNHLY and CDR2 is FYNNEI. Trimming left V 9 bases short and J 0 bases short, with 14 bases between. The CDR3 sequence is CASWGVTPTNEKLFF. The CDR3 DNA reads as TGTGCCAGTTGGGGGGTTACCCCAACTAATGAAAAACTGTTTTTT.

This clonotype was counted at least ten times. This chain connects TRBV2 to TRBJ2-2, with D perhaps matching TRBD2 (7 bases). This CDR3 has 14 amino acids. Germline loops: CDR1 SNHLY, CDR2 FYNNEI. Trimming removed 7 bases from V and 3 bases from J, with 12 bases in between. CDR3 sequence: CASKGGGDTGELFF. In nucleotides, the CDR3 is TGTGCCAGCAAAGGGGGAGGGGACACCGGGGAGCTGTTTTTT.

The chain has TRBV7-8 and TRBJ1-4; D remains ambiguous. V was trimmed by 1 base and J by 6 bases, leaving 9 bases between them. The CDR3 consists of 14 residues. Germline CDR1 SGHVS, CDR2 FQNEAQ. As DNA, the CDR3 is TGTGCCAGCAGCTTAGGCGGTAGGGATGAAAAACTGTTTTTT. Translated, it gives CASSLGGRDEKLFF.

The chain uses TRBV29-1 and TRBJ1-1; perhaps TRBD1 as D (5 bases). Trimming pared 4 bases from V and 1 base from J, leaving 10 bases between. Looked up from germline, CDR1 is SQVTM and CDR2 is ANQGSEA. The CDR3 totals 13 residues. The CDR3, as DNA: TGCAGCGTTGGAGTGGGGGGGAACACTGAAGCTTTCTTT. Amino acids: CSVGVGGNTEAFF. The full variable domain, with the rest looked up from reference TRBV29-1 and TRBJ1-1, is SAVISQKPSRDICQRGTSLTIQCQVDSQVTMMFWYRQQPGQSLTLIATANQGSEATYESGFVIDKFPISRPNLTFSTLTVSNMSPEDSSIYLCSVGVGGNTEAFFGQGTRLTVV.

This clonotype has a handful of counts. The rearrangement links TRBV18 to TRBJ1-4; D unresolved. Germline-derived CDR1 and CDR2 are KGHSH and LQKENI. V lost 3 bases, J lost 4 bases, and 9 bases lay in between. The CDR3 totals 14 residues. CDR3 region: CASSPGGNNEKLFF. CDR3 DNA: TGTGCCAGCTCACCGGGAGGGAATAATGAAAAACTGTTTTTT.

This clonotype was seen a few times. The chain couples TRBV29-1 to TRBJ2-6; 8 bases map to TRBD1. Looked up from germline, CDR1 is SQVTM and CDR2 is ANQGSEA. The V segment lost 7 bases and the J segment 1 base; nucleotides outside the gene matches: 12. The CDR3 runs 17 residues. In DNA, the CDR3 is TGCAGCGCCGCAAGTCCAGGGGGCTTTTCTGGGGCCAACGTCCTGACTTTC. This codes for CSAASPGGFSGANVLTF.

The CDR3 DNA reads TGTGCCAGCAGTTTAATGTCCGGACGGGGGAATGAAAAACTGTTTTTT. Translation gives CASSLMSGRGNEKLFF. The J gene is TRBJ1-4, the V gene TRBV12-3 or TRBV12-4; D perhaps matches TRBD1 (5 bases). The V and J ends lost 2 bases and 5 bases respectively, with 15 bases between them. CDR3 size: 16 residues.

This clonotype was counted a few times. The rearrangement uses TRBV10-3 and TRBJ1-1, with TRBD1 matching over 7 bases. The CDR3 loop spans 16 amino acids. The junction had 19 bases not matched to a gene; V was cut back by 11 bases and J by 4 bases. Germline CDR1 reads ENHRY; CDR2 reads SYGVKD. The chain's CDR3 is CAAHDEPGQALTEAFF. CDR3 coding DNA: TGTGCCGCCCACGACGAGCCCGGACAGGCGCTCACTGAAGCTTTCTTT.

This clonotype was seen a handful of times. The DNA for the CDR3 is TGTGCCAGCAGTTGGCTAGCGGGAGGCCTCGGCGAGCAGTACTTC. It specifies CASSWLAGGLGEQYF. V usage is TRBV6-2 or TRBV6-3 and J usage is TRBJ2-7; TRBD2 aligns across 11 bases. J gave up 6 bases and V 4 bases, and 8 bases lay outside the gene matches. The germline gives CDR1 MNHEY, CDR2 SVGEGT. The CDR3 is made up of 15 amino acids.

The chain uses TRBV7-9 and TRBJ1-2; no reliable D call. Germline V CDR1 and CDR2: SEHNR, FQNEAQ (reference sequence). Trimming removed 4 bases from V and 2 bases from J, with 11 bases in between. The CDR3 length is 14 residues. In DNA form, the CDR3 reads TGTGCCAGCAGCTGGTCTGGGCAAAACTATGGCTACACCTTC. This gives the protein CASSWSGQNYGYTF.

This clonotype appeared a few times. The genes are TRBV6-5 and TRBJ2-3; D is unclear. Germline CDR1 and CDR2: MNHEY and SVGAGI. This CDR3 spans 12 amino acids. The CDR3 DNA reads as TGTCCGGCGGCTCATTCCACAGATACGCAGTATTTT. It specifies CPAAHSTDTQYF.

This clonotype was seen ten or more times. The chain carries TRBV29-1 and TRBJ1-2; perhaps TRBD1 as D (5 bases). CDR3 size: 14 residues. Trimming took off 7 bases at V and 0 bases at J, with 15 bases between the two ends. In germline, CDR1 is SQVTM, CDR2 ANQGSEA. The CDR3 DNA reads TGCAGCGCCGGAGGGGTAACTTCTAACTATGGCTACACCTTC. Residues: CSAGGVTSNYGYTF.

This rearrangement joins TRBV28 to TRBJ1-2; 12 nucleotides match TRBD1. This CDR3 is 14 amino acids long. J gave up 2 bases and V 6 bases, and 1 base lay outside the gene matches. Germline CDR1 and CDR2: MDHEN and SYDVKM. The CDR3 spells CASRGQGANYGYTF. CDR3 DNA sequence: TGTGCCAGCAGGGGACAGGGGGCAAACTATGGCTACACCTTC.

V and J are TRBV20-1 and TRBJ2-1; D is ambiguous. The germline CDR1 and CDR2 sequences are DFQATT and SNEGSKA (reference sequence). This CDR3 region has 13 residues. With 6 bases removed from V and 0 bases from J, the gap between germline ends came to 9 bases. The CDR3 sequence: CSALGPSYNEQFF. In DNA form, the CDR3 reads TGCAGTGCCCTGGGCCCCTCCTACAATGAGCAGTTCTTC.

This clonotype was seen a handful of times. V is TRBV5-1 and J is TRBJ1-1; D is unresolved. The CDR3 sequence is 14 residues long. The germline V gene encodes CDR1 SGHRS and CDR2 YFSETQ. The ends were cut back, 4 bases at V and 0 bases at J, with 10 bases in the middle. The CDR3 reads CASSEGLVNTEAFF. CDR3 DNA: TGCGCCAGCAGCGAGGGTCTGGTGAACACTGAAGCTTTCTTT. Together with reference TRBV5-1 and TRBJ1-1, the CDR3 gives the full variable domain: KAGVTQTPRYLIKTRGQQVTLSCSPISGHRSVSWYQQTPGQGLQFLFEYFSETQRNKGNFPGRFSGRQFSNSRSEMNVSTLELGDSALYLCASSEGLVNTEAFFGQGTRLTVV.

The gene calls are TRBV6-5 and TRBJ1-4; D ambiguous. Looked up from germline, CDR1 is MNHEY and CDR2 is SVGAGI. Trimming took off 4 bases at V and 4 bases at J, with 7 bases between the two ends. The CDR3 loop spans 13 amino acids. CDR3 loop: CASSFSHNEKLFF. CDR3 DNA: TGTGCCAGCAGTTTTTCCCATAATGAAAAACTGTTTTTT.

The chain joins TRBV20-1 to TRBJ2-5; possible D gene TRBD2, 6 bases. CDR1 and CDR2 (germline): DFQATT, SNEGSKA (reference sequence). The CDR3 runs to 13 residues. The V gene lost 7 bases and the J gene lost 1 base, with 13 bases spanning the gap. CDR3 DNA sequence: TGCAGTGGGGAACGGGAGCCCCAAGAGACCCAGTACTTC. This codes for CSGEREPQETQYF.

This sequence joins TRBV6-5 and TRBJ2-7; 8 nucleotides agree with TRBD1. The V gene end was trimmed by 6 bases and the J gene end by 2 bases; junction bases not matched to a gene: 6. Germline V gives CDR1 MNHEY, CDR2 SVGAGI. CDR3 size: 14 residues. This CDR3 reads CASSNRGATYEQYF. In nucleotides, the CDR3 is TGTGCCAGCAGCAACAGGGGGGCGACCTACGAGCAGTACTTC.

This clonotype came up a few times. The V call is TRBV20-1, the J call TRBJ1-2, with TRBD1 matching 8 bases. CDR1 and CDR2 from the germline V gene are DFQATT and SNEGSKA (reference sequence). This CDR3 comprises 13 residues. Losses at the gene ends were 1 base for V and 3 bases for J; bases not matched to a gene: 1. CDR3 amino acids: CSARGTGHYGYTF. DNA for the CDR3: TGCAGTGCTAGAGGGACAGGGCACTATGGCTACACCTTC.